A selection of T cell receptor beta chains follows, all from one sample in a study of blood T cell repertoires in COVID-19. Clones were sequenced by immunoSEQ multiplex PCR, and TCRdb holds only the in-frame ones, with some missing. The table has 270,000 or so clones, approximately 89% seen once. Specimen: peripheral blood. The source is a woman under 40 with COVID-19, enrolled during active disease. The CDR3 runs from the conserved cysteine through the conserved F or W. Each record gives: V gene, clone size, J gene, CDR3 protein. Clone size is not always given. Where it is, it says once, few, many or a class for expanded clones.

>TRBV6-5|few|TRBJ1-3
CASRGGSSSGNTIYF
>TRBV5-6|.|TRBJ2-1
CASSGTGVFFF
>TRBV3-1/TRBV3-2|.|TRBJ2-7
CASSHPPRGLAVDEQYF
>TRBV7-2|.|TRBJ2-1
CASSFGSHEQFF
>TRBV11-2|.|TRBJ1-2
CASSLNSGRGYTF
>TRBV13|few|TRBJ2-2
CASSPEGGAGELFF
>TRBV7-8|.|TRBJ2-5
CASSTGAGKETQYF
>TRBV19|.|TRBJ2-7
CASSIYGGGYEQYF
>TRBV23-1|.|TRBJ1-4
CASSQNWGTGDEKLFF
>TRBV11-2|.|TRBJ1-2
CASSLGQGINYGYTF
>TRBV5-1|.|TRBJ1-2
CASSRIGATNYGYTF
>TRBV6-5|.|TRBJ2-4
CASRREGSVIQYF
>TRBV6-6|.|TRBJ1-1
CASGESGTEAFF
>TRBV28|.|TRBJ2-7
CASSPGLPTYEQYF
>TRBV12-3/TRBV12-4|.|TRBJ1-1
CASSLGQNTEAFF
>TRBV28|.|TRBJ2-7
CASSVSGGGREQYF
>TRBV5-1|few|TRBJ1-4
CASSPAPGQGAREKLFF